The 26 T cell receptor beta chains below all came from one sample that was sequenced in a study of shared clonotypes between healthy human individuals. Repertoires were generated with immunoSEQ multiplex PCR, while TCRdb's copy carries only in-frame clones and drops some. The repertoire consists of around 1.6 million clones, with approximately 98% occurring once and the leading ten covering about 0.42%. Sequences were obtained from naive CD4+ T cells sorted from blood. Subset specified: CD45RA+ positively selected. The receptors here all came from a young man in good health.

The chain recombines TRBV7-8 with TRBJ1-5; 10 nucleotides line up with TRBD1. Trimming at V came to 5 bases and at J to 6 bases, leaving 7 bases not matched to a gene. CDR1 and CDR2 (germline): SGHVS, FQNEAQ. The CDR3 has 15 amino acids. The DNA of the CDR3 is TGTGCCAGCAGCGTCCGGGACAGGGGTTTTCAGCCCCAGCATTTT. This translates into CASSVRDRGFQPQHF. The variable domain in full, completed from reference TRBV7-8 and TRBJ1-5, reads GAGVSQSPRYKVAKRGQDVALRCDPISGHVSLFWYQQALGQGPEFLTYFQNEAQLDKSGLPSDRFFAERPEGSVSTLKIQRTQQEDSAVYLCASSVRDRGFQPQHFGDGTRLSIL.

V is TRBV11-2 and J is TRBJ2-5; weak D call: TRBD1 (5 bases). Between the trimmed V and J ends, which lost 0 bases and 7 bases, there was a span of 6 bases. CDR3 length equals 12 residues. From germline, CDR1 is SGHAT and CDR2 FQNNGV. The CDR3 DNA is TGTGCCAGCAGCTTAGAAAGGGGGACCCAGTACTTC. Translating gives CASSLERGTQYF. Drawing the rest from reference TRBV11-2 and TRBJ2-5, the complete variable domain is EAGVAQSPRYKIIEKRQSVAFWCNPISGHATLYWYQQILGQGPKLLIQFQNNGVVDDSQLPKDRFSAERLKGVDSTLKIQPAKLEDSAVYLCASSLERGTQYFGPGTRLLVL.

The chain uses TRBV28 and TRBJ1-4; D may be TRBD1 (6 bases). Trimming left V 8 bases short and J 5 bases short, with 6 bases between. The CDR3 is made up of 11 amino acids. Looked up from germline, CDR1 is MDHEN and CDR2 is SYDVKM. The CDR3 region has the DNA TGTGCCAGCCAGGGGAATGAAAAACTGTTTTTT. It translates to CASQGNEKLFF.

The chain carries TRBV19 and TRBJ2-7; 9 nucleotides match TRBD1. Trimming at V came to 9 bases and at J to 1 base, leaving 13 bases not matched to a gene. CDR3 size: 16 residues. The germline V gene has CDR1 LNHDA and CDR2 SQIVND (reference sequence). Here the CDR3 DNA reads TGTGCCAGCAAAAAAGCGATTGGGACAGGGTCCTACGAGCAGTACTTC. This sequence encodes CASKKAIGTGSYEQYF. The full variable domain, completed using reference TRBV19 and TRBJ2-7, is DGGITQSPKYLFRKEGQNVTLSCEQNLNHDAMYWYRQDPGQGLRLIYYSQIVNDFQKGDIAEGYSVSREKKESFPLTVTSAQKNPTAFYLCASKKAIGTGSYEQYFGPGTRLTVT.

This clone was counted a single time. The chain uses TRBV7-9 and TRBJ2-2; D is ambiguous. Looked up from germline, CDR1 is SEHNR and CDR2 is FQNEAQ (reference sequence). V was trimmed by 4 bases and J by 2 bases, leaving 14 bases between them. The CDR3 consists of 16 residues. The CDR3 coding sequence is TGTGCCAGCAGCTACCTCGGATGGGCTAACACCGGGGAGCTGTTTTTT. Protein product: CASSYLGWANTGELFF.

The chain uses TRBV6-1 and TRBJ2-5; 8 bases fit TRBD1. The CDR3 contains 13 residues. The germline V gene has CDR1 MNHNS and CDR2 SASEGT. V dropped 5 bases and J dropped 14; count of bases not matched to a gene: 13. CDR3 in amino acids: CASSPRQGRIGYF. The DNA for the CDR3 is TGTGCCAGCAGTCCACGACAGGGGAGGATCGGTTACTTC.

The rearrangement uses TRBV5-1 and TRBJ2-5; TRBD2 aligns across 7 bases. CDR1 is SGHRS, CDR2 YFSETQ, per germline. The CDR3 length is 14 residues. The V and J ends lost 5 bases and 2 bases, in that order; junction bases with no gene match: 6. The DNA for the CDR3 is TGCGCCAGCAGATCCCTAGCGGAGCAAGAGACCCAGTACTTC. It codes for CASRSLAEQETQYF.

The chain uses TRBV7-2 and TRBJ2-1; maybe TRBD2 (5 bases). The CDR3 has 14 amino acids. The V and J ends lost 5 bases and 12 bases respectively, with 20 bases between them. CDR1 is SGHTA and CDR2 is FQGNSA in the germline V gene. The CDR3 region has the DNA TGTGCCAGCAGCCTTGGTGGTACACCGAGGGTGCAGTTCTTC. It specifies CASSLGGTPRVQFF.

In this sample, this clone turned up once. The chain combines TRBV6-6 with TRBJ2-7; 9 bases match TRBD1. This CDR3 comprises 14 residues. With V trimmed by 7 bases and J by 6 bases, 10 bases remained unmatched. Germline V gene sequence: CDR1 MNHNY, CDR2 SVGAGI (reference sequence). CDR3 loop: CASKTGTGLPEQYF. In nucleotides, the CDR3 is TGTGCCAGCAAGACAGGGACAGGGCTGCCCGAGCAGTACTTC.

The rearrangement uses TRBV20-1 and TRBJ2-1; D might be TRBD1 (6 bases). CDR1 is DFQATT and CDR2 is SNEGSKA in the germline V gene (reference sequence). This CDR3 has 11 residues. Trimming pared 8 bases from V and 8 bases from J, leaving 13 bases between. The CDR3 protein is CSLDRGDEQFF. The CDR3 DNA sequence: TGCAGTCTGGACAGAGGCGATGAGCAGTTCTTC.

J is TRBJ2-7 and V is TRBV7-2; possibly TRBD2 for D (7 bases). This CDR3 has 15 residues. The V end lost 5 bases, the J end lost 3 bases, and 17 bases lay between the germline ends. Germline CDR1 and CDR2: SGHTA and FQGNSA. CDR3 region: CASSLQGGSNYEQYF. CDR3 DNA sequence: TGTGCCAGCAGCCTACAGGGAGGGTCTAACTACGAGCAGTACTTC.

The chain couples TRBV9 to TRBJ2-1; D might be TRBD2 (5 bases). Trimming left V 5 bases short and J 0 bases short, with 12 bases between. The CDR3 spans 15 residues. Germline loops: CDR1 SGDLS, CDR2 YYNGEE. This CDR3 reads CASRESGSSYNEQFF. The CDR3 bases are TGTGCCAGCAGGGAGAGTGGGAGCTCCTACAATGAGCAGTTCTTC.

The J gene is TRBJ2-7, the V gene TRBV5-1; 7 bases are shared with TRBD1. Germline loops: CDR1 SGHRS, CDR2 YFSETQ. With 3 bases clipped from V and 2 bases from J, the junction kept 11 bases outside the gene matches. This CDR3 is 16 amino acids long. CDR3 DNA: TGCGCCAGCAGCTGGTTCACTACGGGACAGCCCTACGAGCAGTACTTC. Amino acid sequence: CASSWFTTGQPYEQYF.

On this clone: The same CDR3 is also encoded by other DNA sequences in this sample. The genes are TRBV18 and TRBJ2-5; D gene unclear. Germline V gene lookup returns CDR1 KGHSH and CDR2 LQKENI. The CDR3 loop spans 13 amino acids. V lost 1 base and J lost 3, with 6 bases in between. The CDR3 is CASSPLGEETQYF. CDR3 DNA: TGTGCCAGCTCACCACTCGGAGAAGAGACCCAGTACTTC.

The CDR3 here is CASSPGLPYEQYF. CDR3 in DNA: TGTGCCAGCAGTCCGGGGCTCCCCTACGAGCAGTACTTC. The chain carries TRBV6-6 and TRBJ2-7; D assignment may be TRBD1 or TRBD2 (5 bases each). The CDR3 has 13 residues. V was pared by 5 bases and J by 2 bases, with 10 bases between. Germline V gene sequence: CDR1 MNHNY, CDR2 SVGAGI (reference sequence).

The chain recombines TRBV7-8 with TRBJ2-7, with TRBD2 matching over 7 bases. Germline V gives CDR1 SGHVS, CDR2 FQNEAQ. The CDR3 consists of 16 residues. J gave up 2 bases and V 6 bases, and 13 bases lay outside the gene matches. The CDR3 nucleotides are TGTGCCAGCAGGTCTCAGGGCGGGAGTCCAACCTACGAGCAGTACTTC. Amino acids: CASRSQGGSPTYEQYF.

A single count supports this clone. The chain joins TRBV5-1 to TRBJ2-7, with 11 bases matching TRBD2. V gave up 4 bases and J gave up 4 bases; unmatched junction bases: 4. Germline V lookup: CDR1 SGHRS, CDR2 YFSETQ. The CDR3 length is 14 residues. In DNA, the CDR3 is TGCGCCAGCAGCCCGCGACTAGCGGGGTACGAGCAGTACTTC. Translation gives CASSPRLAGYEQYF.

Worth noting for this clone: This same CDR3 is encoded by further DNA sequences in the sample. J is TRBJ2-7 and V is TRBV5-4; weak D call: TRBD2 (6 bases). The germline CDR1 and CDR2 sequences are SGHNT and YYREEE (reference sequence). Between the trimmed V and J ends, which lost 0 bases and 0 bases, there was a span of 10 bases. The length of the CDR3 is 15 residues. The CDR3 sequence is CASSLVGGNSYEQYF. CDR3 nucleotide sequence: TGTGCCAGCAGCTTGGTGGGAGGAAACTCCTACGAGCAGTACTTC.

The chain joins TRBV6-4 to TRBJ2-7; TRBD2 matches at 16 bases. CDR3 length: 16 amino acids. Germline values: CDR1 MRHNA, CDR2 SNTAGT. The V segment lost 2 bases and the J segment 5 bases; nucleotides outside the gene matches: 3. CDR3 residues: CASSDTGLAGGDEQYF. In nucleotides, the CDR3 is TGTGCCAGCAGTGACACGGGACTAGCGGGAGGGGACGAGCAGTACTTC.

This chain uses TRBV28 with TRBJ2-2; TRBD2 matches 14 bases. This CDR3 spans 15 amino acids. Germline trimming cut 5 bases from V and 4 bases from J; bases unmatched to any gene: 0. Germline V lookup: CDR1 MDHEN, CDR2 SYDVKM. The DNA of the CDR3 is TGTGCCAGCAGTGGGACTAGCGGGAGCACCGGGGAGCTGTTTTTT. This sequence encodes CASSGTSGSTGELFF.

The rearrangement uses TRBV11-2 and TRBJ2-7; no clear D. The CDR3 is made up of 16 amino acids. V shed 1 base and J shed 2 bases, with 15 bases lying between them. Germline values: CDR1 SGHAT, CDR2 FQNNGV. CDR3 residues: CASSLVLSTTAYEQYF. The CDR3, as DNA: TGTGCCAGCAGCTTAGTTTTAAGCACTACCGCCTACGAGCAGTACTTC.

The J gene is TRBJ1-1, the V gene TRBV9; D may be TRBD1 (5 bases). The germline V gene encodes CDR1 SGDLS and CDR2 YYNGEE. Trimming shortened V by 4 bases and J by 5 bases, and 15 bases separated the two germline ends. This CDR3 is built from 14 residues. The CDR3 sequence: CASSPSVQGTEAFF. In nucleotides, the CDR3 is TGTGCCAGCAGCCCATCGGTTCAGGGAACTGAAGCTTTCTTT.

The chain uses TRBV7-3 and TRBJ2-2; D not resolved. The V and J ends lost 3 bases and 0 bases respectively, with 14 bases between them. The CDR3 loop spans 17 amino acids. Germline CDR1 SGHTA, CDR2 FQGTGA. CDR3 DNA: TGTGCCAGCAGCTTCCTGGGCCCTGGACCGAACACCGGGGAGCTGTTTTTT. Translating gives CASSFLGPGPNTGELFF.

This chain uses TRBV18 with TRBJ2-7, with D tentatively TRBD2 (6 bases). Trimming shortened V by 8 bases and J by 7 bases, and 15 bases separated the two germline ends. The CDR3 spans 12 residues. Per germline, CDR1 KGHSH and CDR2 LQKENI. The CDR3 nucleotides are TGTGCCAGCGGGGGGTCGAGTGGGGAGCAGTACTTC. This sequence encodes CASGGSSGEQYF.

The chain links TRBV5-6 to TRBJ2-3; the match to TRBD2 covers 11 bases. J was trimmed by 3 bases and V by 3 bases; bases with no gene match: 9. The germline V gene encodes CDR1 SGHDT and CDR2 YYEEEE. CDR3 length: 17 residues. The CDR3 loop reads CASSYKLAGVGTDTQYF. The CDR3 DNA sequence: TGTGCCAGCAGCTATAAACTAGCGGGAGTAGGAACAGATACGCAGTATTTT. The variable domain in full, with the rest retrieved from reference TRBV5-6 and TRBJ2-3, is DAGVTQSPTHLIKTRGQQVTLRCSPKSGHDTVSWYQQALGQGPQFIFQYYEEEERQRGNFPDRFSGHQFPNYSSELNVNALLLGDSALYLCASSYKLAGVGTDTQYFGPGTRLTVL.

Concerning this clone itself: At the DNA level, this CDR3 is encoded by other sequences in the same sample as well. V gene TRBV11-2 combines with J gene TRBJ2-5; D not resolved. There are 13 residues in the CDR3. The germline V and J ends were trimmed by 1 base and 2 bases, with 5 bases remaining between them. Germline CDR1 reads SGHAT; CDR2 reads FQNNGV. The CDR3 coding sequence is TGTGCCAGCAGCTTAGTGGGACAAGAGACCCAGTACTTC. Its translation: CASSLVGQETQYF.